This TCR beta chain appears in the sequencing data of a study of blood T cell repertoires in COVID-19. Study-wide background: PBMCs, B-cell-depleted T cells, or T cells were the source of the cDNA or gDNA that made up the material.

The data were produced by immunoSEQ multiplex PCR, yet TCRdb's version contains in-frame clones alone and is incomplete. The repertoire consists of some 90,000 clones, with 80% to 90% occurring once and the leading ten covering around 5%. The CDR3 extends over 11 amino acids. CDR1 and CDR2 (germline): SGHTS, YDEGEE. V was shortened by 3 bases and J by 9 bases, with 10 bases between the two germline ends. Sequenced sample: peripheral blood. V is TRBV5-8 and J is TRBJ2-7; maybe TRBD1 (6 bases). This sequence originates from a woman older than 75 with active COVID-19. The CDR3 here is CASSSQGMQYF. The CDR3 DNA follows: TGTGCCAGCAGCTCACAGGGTATGCAGTACTTC. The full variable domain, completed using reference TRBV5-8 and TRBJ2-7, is EAGVTQSPTHLIKTRGQQATLRCSPISGHTSVYWYQQALGLGLQFLLWYDEGEERNRGNFPPRFSGRQFPNYSSELNVNALELEDSALYLCASSSQGMQYFGPGTRLTVT.